Described below is a single TCR beta chain sequence and its context. In its sample, this clonotype was seen many times. The specificity of this receptor is unknown. No base-level quality is on record; no much larger clone is a single base apart. To prepare the library, 5' RACE was applied. The sequencing machine was an Illumina MiSeq. TCRdb reprocessed the public reads (quality trimming at Q25 with fastp, clone calling with MiXCR) and kept in-frame beta chains. Under each unique CDR3 protein, matching rows form one entry showing the most common genes and DNA. This sample lists about 64,000 distinct CDR3 sequences; around 21% were detected once. Under 1.5% of the sample is held by the ten biggest clonotypes. These data originate in a study of HIV-infected patients and healthy controls (dated by TCRdb to between 2013 and 2015). For this chain, trimming is 6 bases at the V end and 7 bases at the J end, and the number of junction bases without a gene match is 11. The CDR3, cysteine through phenylalanine, is 14 amino acids long. Only the CDR3 part of the read is kept: 42 bases, read in frame from the first base. Taken from the germline V gene, the CDR1 and CDR2 loops are MNHEY and SVGAGI.

This receptor chain uses TRBV6-5 and TRBJ2-7; 8 bases in the junction line up with TRBD1. This receptor was taken from a human donor in good health. Sequenced material: CD4+ T cells from blood. The DNA sequence reads TGTGCCAGCAGATACGGTGGACAGGGACAAGAGCAGTACTTC. The encoded protein is CASRYGGQGQEQYF.